The source of this TCR beta chain is a study of cytomegalovirus exposure and HLA in healthy donors. 60 Vbeta and 13 Jbeta primers were used in PCR. Assay: immunoSEQ multiplex PCR; the TCRdb copy retains only in-frame clones and omits some. The profile shows 150,000 to 200,000 clones, under 85% of them singletons. V lost 7 bases and J 2 bases, leaving 13 bases between the germline ends. The CDR3 extends over 14 amino acids. Germline V gene sequence: CDR1 MNHNY, CDR2 SVGAGI (reference sequence). The sample comprised PBMCs. This rearrangement joins TRBV6-6 to TRBJ2-3; TRBD1 might be the D (6 bases). The sequence was collected from a man between 18 and 29 years old in good health and CMV-seronegative. The CDR3 sequence is CASKGDTNTDTQYF. The CDR3 region has the DNA TGTGCCAGCAAGGGGGACACCAACACAGATACGCAGTATTTT.